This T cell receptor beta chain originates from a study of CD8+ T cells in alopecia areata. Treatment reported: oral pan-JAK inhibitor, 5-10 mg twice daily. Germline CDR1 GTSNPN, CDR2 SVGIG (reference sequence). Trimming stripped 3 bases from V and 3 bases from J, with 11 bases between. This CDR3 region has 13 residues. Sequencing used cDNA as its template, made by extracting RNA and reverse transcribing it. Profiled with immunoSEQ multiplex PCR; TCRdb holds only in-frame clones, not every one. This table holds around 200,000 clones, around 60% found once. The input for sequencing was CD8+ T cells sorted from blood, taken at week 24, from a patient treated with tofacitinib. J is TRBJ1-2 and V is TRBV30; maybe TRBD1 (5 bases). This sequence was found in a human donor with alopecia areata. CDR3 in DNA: TGTGCCTGGAGGAAAATGGGGGACTATGGCTACACCTTC. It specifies CAWRKMGDYGYTF.